The sequence of this T cell receptor (beta chain) was determined in a study of shared clonotypes between healthy human individuals. HIV-negative, healthy adults without recent acute infections or vaccinations were the donors. Trimming shortened V by 1 base and J by 3 bases, and 10 bases separated the two germline ends. CDR3 length: 14 amino acids. CDR1 and CDR2 (germline): SGHDT, YYEEEE. TCRdb's copy holds only in-frame clones and misses some; the assay was immunoSEQ multiplex PCR. The sample gives 100,000 or so clones, over 40% of which show up once; approximately 15% is in the top ten. The TCR originated in a woman between 35 and 50 years old in good health. Some clones in this sample may be carry-over from other donors' samples. This sequence joins TRBV5-6 and TRBJ1-2, with unresolved D. The sequencing input was PBMCs. CDR3: CASSLPGEDYGYTF. The CDR3 region has the DNA TGTGCCAGCAGCTTGCCTGGGGAAGACTATGGCTACACCTTC. Complete variable domain (other parts from reference TRBV5-6 and TRBJ1-2): DAGVTQSPTHLIKTRGQQVTLRCSPKSGHDTVSWYQQALGQGPQFIFQYYEEEERQRGNFPDRFSGHQFPNYSSELNVNALLLGDSALYLCASSLPGEDYGYTFGSGTRLTVV.